This T cell receptor (beta chain) was captured by sequencing in a study of T cell responses to AZD1222 COVID-19 vaccine. On the study more broadly: Pooling covered second doses at about 4 or about 12 weeks.

This CDR3 region has 15 residues. CDR1 and CDR2 from the germline V gene are SGHTA and FQGNSA. V dropped 1 base and J dropped 2; count of bases not matched to a gene: 2. The table came from immunoSEQ multiplex PCR; TCRdb's copy has only in-frame clones and leaves some out. Of 100,000 to 150,000 clones in the sample, about nine tenths are singletons; the top ten hold around 7.7%. The sequence was collected from an adult in good health. This sample comprised peripheral blood, obtained on day 0 of AZD1222 vaccination. The V call is TRBV7-2, the J call TRBJ1-2, with TRBD1 matching over 9 bases. The CDR3 reads CASSLEGTGNYGYTF. DNA of the CDR3: TGTGCCAGCAGCTTAGAAGGGACAGGGAACTATGGCTACACCTTC.